This T cell receptor (beta chain) was profiled in a study of cytomegalovirus exposure and HLA in healthy donors. For the study at large: Among the 300 to 500 genotyped donors, over 70% were placed in the Caucasian-associated ancestry cluster.

PCR amplification relied on 60 Vbeta primers (plus 13 Jbeta primers). Assay used: immunoSEQ multiplex PCR; TCRdb lists only in-frame clones, some missing. The sample holds nearly 100,000 clones, roughly 9.4% seen once. It was healthy bone marrow donors who served as donors. This clone has just a few counts. The CDR3 spans 16 residues. Germline CDR1 SGHRS, CDR2 YFSETQ. The J segment lost 2 bases and the V segment lost 0 bases, leaving 3 bases of the junction unmatched. The sequencing input was PBMCs. This sequence originates from a man aged 45-65 years in good health and CMV-seropositive. This chain uses TRBV5-1 with TRBJ2-1; 9 bases are a match to TRBD1. The CDR3 protein is CASSLATGGAYNEQFF. The CDR3 coding sequence is TGCGCCAGCAGCTTGGCCACAGGGGGCGCCTACAATGAGCAGTTCTTC.